These T cell receptor beta chains were read from a single sample in a study of T cell responses to AZD1222 COVID-19 vaccine. Libraries were prepared by immunoSEQ multiplex PCR; TCRdb keeps only in-frame clonotypes and omits some of them. The sample lists around 130,000 clones, roughly 88% occurring once. The material was peripheral blood, obtained 28 days after the second AZD1222 dose. Source of these receptors: an adult who received the AZD1222 COVID-19 vaccine. CDR3s include the opening cysteine and the closing phenylalanine or tryptophan. Fields, in order: D gene, V gene, clone size, J gene, CDR3 protein, CDR3 DNA. A D gene is named only where the DNA matches it firmly. For some rows the clone size is stated as once, few or many, or as a class when expanded; others skip it.

>-|TRBV6-5|-|TRBJ2-7
CASTMTGSSYEQYF
TGTGCCAGCACCATGACAGGATCCTCCTACGAGCAGTACTTC
>-|TRBV7-2|-|TRBJ1-5
CASSLERGGQPQHF
TGTGCCAGCAGCTTGGAGCGGGGGGGACAGCCCCAGCATTTT
>-|TRBV5-1|-|TRBJ1-6
CASSSSGVGNSPLHF
TGCGCCAGCAGCTCTTCAGGGGTAGGAAATTCACCCCTCCACTTT
>-|TRBV5-1|-|TRBJ1-4
CASSYGGGRDEKLFF
TGCGCCAGCAGCTACGGAGGAGGAAGAGATGAAAAACTGTTTTTT
>-|TRBV11-3|-|TRBJ2-2
CASMLNGELFF
TGTGCCAGCATGTTAAACGGGGAGCTGTTTTTT
>-|TRBV29-1|few|TRBJ1-2
CSVPTNYGYTF
TGCAGCGTTCCCACTAACTATGGCTACACCTTC
>-|TRBV5-1|-|TRBJ2-7
CASKGETSSYEQYF
TGCGCCAGCAAAGGGGAGACAAGCTCCTACGAGCAGTACTTC
>TRBD1|TRBV3-1/TRBV3-2|-|TRBJ2-1
CASSQGTGVNEQFF
TGTGCCAGCAGCCAGGGGACAGGGGTGAATGAGCAGTTCTTC
>TRBD1|TRBV19|-|TRBJ1-5
CASSPGQGVNQPQHF
TGTGCCAGTAGCCCGGGACAGGGGGTGAATCAGCCCCAGCATTTT
>-|TRBV7-9|-|TRBJ2-3
CASSYQRVAQYF
TGTGCCAGCAGCTACCAGCGGGTAGCGCAGTATTTT
>-|TRBV20-1|once|TRBJ2-1
CSASGQDWSNEQFF
TGCAGTGCTAGTGGCCAGGACTGGAGCAATGAGCAGTTCTTC
>TRBD2|TRBV7-3|-|TRBJ2-2
CASSPRLAGAAGELFF
TGTGCCAGCAGCCCCAGGCTAGCGGGGGCCGCCGGGGAGCTGTTTTTT
>-|TRBV18|-|TRBJ1-2
CASSPERGGYGYTF
TGTGCCAGCTCACCAGAACGGGGAGGCTATGGCTACACCTTC
>TRBD1|TRBV27|-|TRBJ1-2
CASSPPPGQGFSSYTF
TGTGCCAGCAGCCCACCCCCCGGACAGGGATTTAGCAGCTACACCTTC
>-|TRBV20-1|-|TRBJ2-5
CSARVLETQYF
TGCAGTGCTAGAGTCTTAGAGACCCAGTACTTC
>-|TRBV28|-|TRBJ1-1
CASSYAEGKAEAFF
TGTGCCAGCAGTTACGCCGAGGGGAAGGCTGAAGCTTTCTTT
>TRBD2|TRBV5-1|-|TRBJ2-5
CASSLGLAGRETQYF
TGCGCCAGCAGCTTGGGACTAGCGGGGAGGGAGACCCAGTACTTC
>-|TRBV27|-|TRBJ2-2
CASSPLRGSAQTGELFF
TGTGCCAGCAGTCCCCTCCGAGGGTCGGCTCAAACCGGGGAGCTGTTTTTT
>-|TRBV27|few|TRBJ2-1
CASEQGNEQFF
TGTGCCAGCGAACAGGGCAATGAGCAGTTCTTC
>-|TRBV6-2/TRBV6-3|-|TRBJ1-3
CASSYLVPRQKGNTIYF
TGTGCCAGCAGTTACTTGGTGCCTCGACAAAAGGGAAACACCATATATTTT
>TRBD1|TRBV9|-|TRBJ1-1
CASSGLGQATEAFF
TGTGCCAGCAGCGGGTTGGGACAGGCCACTGAAGCTTTCTTT
>-|TRBV12-3/TRBV12-4|-|TRBJ1-1
CASSFGGWTEAFF
TGTGCCAGCAGTTTTGGGGGATGGACTGAAGCTTTCTTT
>-|TRBV7-9|-|TRBJ1-3
CASSLSLGDTIYF
TGTGCCAGCAGCCTCTCTCTGGGAGACACCATATATTTT
>-|TRBV2|-|TRBJ2-1
CASSEARLADIYNEQFF
TGTGCCAGCAGTGAAGCGCGTCTAGCAGATATCTACAATGAGCAGTTCTTC
>-|TRBV7-3|-|TRBJ1-2
CASSFSDGKRGYTF
TGTGCCAGCAGCTTCTCAGACGGAAAACGGGGCTACACCTTC
>TRBD2|TRBV6-5|-|TRBJ2-5
CASSFGLAERETQYF
TGTGCCAGCAGTTTTGGACTAGCGGAGAGGGAGACCCAGTACTTC
>TRBD1|TRBV3-1/TRBV3-2|-|TRBJ1-2
CASSQMDRANYGYTF
TGTGCCAGCAGCCAAATGGACAGGGCTAACTATGGCTACACCTTC
>TRBD2|TRBV6-5|-|TRBJ2-7
CASQKREVDYEQYF
TGTGCCAGCCAAAAGCGGGAGGTTGACTACGAGCAGTACTTC
>TRBD2|TRBV5-1|-|TRBJ2-5
CASSMRAGGETQYF
TGCGCCAGCAGCATGCGAGCGGGAGGGGAGACCCAGTACTTC
>-|TRBV5-1|-|TRBJ1-4
CASRRQGANEKLFF
TGCGCCAGCAGGAGGCAGGGAGCTAATGAAAAACTGTTTTTT
>-|TRBV7-9|few|TRBJ1-1
CASSLAQATEAFF
TGTGCCAGCAGCTTAGCGCAGGCTACTGAAGCTTTCTTT
>TRBD1|TRBV11-2|-|TRBJ2-3
CASSLNSGGASTDTQYF
TGTGCCAGCAGCTTAAATTCAGGGGGTGCGAGCACAGATACGCAGTATTTT
>-|TRBV12-3/TRBV12-4|-|TRBJ1-2
CASSLSGSYGYTF
TGTGCCAGCAGTCTATCAGGGAGCTATGGCTACACCTTC
>-|TRBV3-1/TRBV3-2|few|TRBJ2-7
CASSQGPRATAAINEQYF
TGTGCCAGCAGCCAAGGTCCTCGGGCGACTGCGGCGATCAACGAGCAGTACTTC
>-|TRBV12-3/TRBV12-4|-|TRBJ1-1
CASSLVGDTEAFF
TGTGCCAGCAGTTTGGTAGGGGACACTGAAGCTTTCTTT
>-|TRBV9|-|TRBJ1-2
CASSAQAGALVNGYTF
TGTGCCAGCAGCGCCCAGGCGGGGGCGCTGGTGAATGGCTACACCTTC
>-|TRBV10-3|-|TRBJ1-6
CAIRSPGTDSPLHF
TGTGCCATCAGAAGTCCCGGGACGGATTCACCCCTCCACTTT
>-|TRBV5-5|-|TRBJ1-5
CASSAPGGNQPQHF
TGTGCCAGCAGCGCCCCGGGGGGAAATCAGCCCCAGCATTTT
>-|TRBV7-9|-|TRBJ2-3
CASSSQGTSDTQYF
TGTGCCAGCAGCTCTCAGGGTACATCAGATACGCAGTATTTT
>-|TRBV7-9|-|TRBJ2-3
CASPALRF
TGTGCCAGCCCAGCCCTCCGTTTT
>-|TRBV18|-|TRBJ1-2
CASSPEDARRAGYTF
TGTGCCAGCTCACCAGAAGACGCGAGAAGGGCTGGCTACACCTTC
>TRBD1|TRBV28|-|TRBJ1-1
CASSLSWAGGTEAFF
TGTGCCAGCAGTTTATCATGGGCAGGGGGCACTGAAGCTTTCTTT
>-|TRBV12-3/TRBV12-4|-|TRBJ2-1
CASSLTWGEQFF
TGTGCCAGCAGTCTAACATGGGGTGAGCAGTTCTTC
>TRBD2|TRBV10-3|-|TRBJ2-7
CAIGGGSGQTYEQYF
TGTGCCATCGGGGGGGGGAGCGGACAAACCTACGAGCAGTACTTC
>-|TRBV7-2|-|TRBJ1-3
CASSFDRTRSGNTIYF
TGTGCCAGCAGCTTCGACAGGACACGCTCTGGAAACACCATATATTTT
>-|TRBV20-1|-|TRBJ1-2
CSARDLHYTF
TGCAGTGCTAGAGATCTGCACTACACCTTC
>TRBD2|TRBV9|-|TRBJ2-1
CASSATSGSYNEQFF
TGTGCCAGCAGCGCGACTAGCGGTTCCTACAATGAGCAGTTCTTC
>TRBD1|TRBV27|-|TRBJ1-1
CASSPLDRDGTEAFF
TGTGCCAGCAGTCCCTTGGACAGGGACGGAACTGAAGCTTTCTTT
>-|TRBV6-5|-|TRBJ1-2
CASSYSWGRNYGYTF
TGTGCCAGCAGTTACTCCTGGGGAAGAAACTATGGCTACACCTTC
>-|TRBV7-6|-|TRBJ2-7
CASSFRQSYEQYF
TGTGCCAGCAGCTTCCGACAGAGCTACGAGCAGTACTTC
>-|TRBV4-3|-|TRBJ1-2
CASSQDEGRRISFF
TGCGCCAGCAGCCAAGATGAAGGACGCAGGATTTCCTTCTTC
>TRBD2|TRBV10-1|-|TRBJ2-1
CASATGPLGLAGDEQFF
TGCGCCAGCGCGACCGGGCCGCTCGGACTAGCGGGAGATGAGCAGTTCTTC
>-|TRBV15|once|TRBJ2-1
CATSREVREQFF
TGTGCCACCAGCAGAGAAGTCCGTGAGCAGTTCTTC
>TRBD1|TRBV27|-|TRBJ1-5
CASSTQGAGQPQHF
TGTGCCAGCTCTACACAGGGGGCAGGTCAGCCCCAGCATTTT
>-|TRBV3-1/TRBV3-2|-|TRBJ1-2
CASSQQGSDYGYTF
TGTGCCAGCAGCCAACAGGGGAGTGACTATGGCTACACCTTC
>-|TRBV6-5|-|TRBJ1-6
CAIGGDSPLHF
TGTGCCATCGGGGGGGATTCACCCCTCCACTTT
>-|TRBV5-8|-|TRBJ2-1
CASSLADWVGLQSSYNEQFF
TGTGCCAGCAGCTTGGCCGATTGGGTGGGACTCCAGAGCTCCTACAATGAGCAGTTCTTC
>-|TRBV6-5|-|TRBJ1-4
CASRRTTNEKLFF
TGTGCCAGCAGAAGGACAACTAATGAAAAACTGTTTTTT
>TRBD1|TRBV19|-|TRBJ2-6
CASSQGAYSGANVLTF
TGTGCCAGCTCACAGGGGGCCTACTCTGGGGCCAACGTCCTGACTTTC
>TRBD1|TRBV5-1|few|TRBJ2-1
CASSAAGTGSYNEQFF
TGCGCCAGCAGCGCTGCCGGGACAGGGAGCTACAATGAGCAGTTCTTC